This passage covers 20 T cell receptor beta chains from one sample sequenced in a study of shared clonotypes between healthy human individuals. Positively selected for CCR7, the CD45RO-negative cells used as naive CD8 cells excluded terminally differentiated effector memory CD45RA+ cells. Sequencing used immunoSEQ multiplex PCR; TCRdb keeps in-frame clones, though not all of them. The sample lists 2 million to 2.5 million clones; about 92% were seen once. Sequencing was done on a sample of naive CD8+ T cells from PBMCs. These receptors were collected from a man younger than 35 in good health. Some clones in this sample may be carry-over from other donors' samples.

This clone was observed a few times. J is TRBJ1-1 and V is TRBV7-9; D not resolved. The germline V gene encodes CDR1 SEHNR and CDR2 FQNEAQ (reference sequence). This CDR3 is built from 9 residues. Trimming stripped 7 bases from V and 4 bases from J, with 1 base between. The CDR3 sequence is CASTTEAFF. In DNA form, the CDR3 reads TGTGCCAGCACCACTGAAGCTTTCTTT.

The V and J genes are TRBV27 and TRBJ2-7, with a weak D call TRBD2 (6 bases). V was pared by 0 bases and J by 3 bases, with 12 bases between. Germline V gene data show CDR1 as MNHEY and CDR2 as SMNVEV (reference sequence). This CDR3 region has 15 residues. The CDR3 protein is CASSLSDGGSYEQYF. The CDR3 DNA reads as TGTGCCAGCAGTTTATCGGACGGGGGTAGCTACGAGCAGTACTTC.

This clone appeared a single time. The chain carries TRBV6-1 and TRBJ2-5; unclear D gene. This CDR3 has 13 amino acids. Germline CDR1 MNHNS, CDR2 SASEGT. V gave up 10 bases and J gave up 2 bases, with 14 bases separating them. The CDR3 here is CATRRPNQETQYF. DNA of the CDR3: TGTGCCACTCGTCGACCGAATCAAGAGACCCAGTACTTC.

The V gene is TRBV15, the J gene TRBJ2-5, with 8 positions matching TRBD2. The ends lost 1 base at V and 6 bases at J; junction bases unmatched: 4. The germline gives CDR1 LNHNV, CDR2 YYDKDF (reference sequence). This CDR3 spans 14 amino acids. CDR3 loop: CATSRARGAKTQYF. CDR3 DNA: TGTGCCACCAGCAGAGCGCGGGGGGCGAAGACCCAGTACTTC.

The chain recombines TRBV27 with TRBJ2-3; D unclear. Trimming removed 1 base from V and 5 bases from J, with 10 bases in between. Germline CDR1 MNHEY, CDR2 SMNVEV (reference sequence). This CDR3 is 14 amino acids long. The chain's CDR3 is CASSLFGPGDTQYF. As DNA, the CDR3 is TGTGCCAGCAGTTTATTCGGGCCAGGAGATACGCAGTATTTT.

This sequence joins TRBV5-4 and TRBJ2-7; 7 bases map to TRBD1. The CDR3 contains 13 residues. Germline lookup yields CDR1 SGHNT and CDR2 YYREEE (reference sequence). Trimming at V came to 3 bases and at J to 10 bases, leaving 10 bases not matched to a gene. The CDR3 is CASSSVEGTEQYF. The CDR3 DNA reads as TGTGCCAGCAGCTCGGTAGAAGGGACAGAACAGTACTTC.

The chain uses TRBV27 and TRBJ1-1, with D possibly being TRBD1 (6 bases). There are 17 residues in the CDR3. Germline values: CDR1 MNHEY, CDR2 SMNVEV (reference sequence). Trimming left V 0 bases short and J 0 bases short, with 14 bases between. The DNA of the CDR3 is TGTGCCAGCAGTTTATCACCCGACAGGACCATGAACACTGAAGCTTTCTTT. It codes for CASSLSPDRTMNTEAFF.

The chain joins TRBV5-6 to TRBJ1-2; D is unresolved. V was clipped by 4 bases and J by 4 bases, with 14 bases between them. The CDR3 contains 14 residues. Per the germline V gene, CDR1 is SGHDT and CDR2 is YYEEEE. The CDR3 is CASSPSESLYGYTF. The CDR3 bases are TGTGCCAGCAGCCCGTCGGAGTCACTCTATGGCTACACCTTC.

This clone was seen only once. The V call is TRBV28, the J call TRBJ2-7, with a weak D call TRBD1 (6 bases). Trimming cost V 10 bases and J 2 bases, with 9 bases left between them. This CDR3 is built from 11 residues. The V gene's germline CDR1 is MDHEN and CDR2 SYDVKM. The CDR3 here is CATGAPYEQYF. Written as DNA, the CDR3 is TGTGCCACAGGGGCGCCCTACGAGCAGTACTTC.

The chain links TRBV29-1 to TRBJ2-2; D is perhaps TRBD1 (5 bases). The germline CDR1 and CDR2 sequences are SQVTM and ANQGSEA. The CDR3 runs to 13 residues. Trimming took off 2 bases at V and 6 bases at J, with 10 bases between the two ends. In DNA form, the CDR3 reads TGCAGCGTTGAACAGGGTTTGGCCGGGGAGCTGTTTTTT. This translates into CSVEQGLAGELFF.

V is TRBV7-9 and J is TRBJ1-4; D unresolved. Looked up from germline, CDR1 is SEHNR and CDR2 is FQNEAQ (reference sequence). Trimming took off 5 bases at V and 6 bases at J, with 16 bases between the two ends. The CDR3 sequence is 15 residues long. CDR3 in DNA: TGTGCCAGCAGCCGGGCACTGCCCCGTGATGAAAAACTGTTTTTT. It codes for CASSRALPRDEKLFF.

In nucleotides, the CDR3 is TGCAGCGTTGATCGAATGGTGGCCGAGGAAGAGACCCAGTACTTC. This sequence encodes CSVDRMVAEEETQYF. The V and J genes are TRBV29-1 and TRBJ2-5; D is unresolved. V shed 3 bases and J shed 3 bases, with 17 bases lying between them. The CDR3 extends over 15 amino acids. Per germline, CDR1 SQVTM and CDR2 ANQGSEA.

The J gene is TRBJ2-1, the V gene TRBV7-6; 8 nucleotides match TRBD2. Looked up from germline, CDR1 is SGHVS and CDR2 is FNYEAQ. Trimming removed 5 bases from V and 7 bases from J; junction bases left unmatched: 7. The CDR3 totals 14 residues. For the CDR3, the DNA is TGTGCCAGCAGCAAAAGCGGGGGTCGGAATGAGCAGTTCTTC. Translated, it gives CASSKSGGRNEQFF. The variable domain in full, completed from reference TRBV7-6 and TRBJ2-1, reads GAGVSQSPRYKVTKRGQDVALRCDPISGHVSLYWYRQALGQGPEFLTYFNYEAQQDKSGLPNDRFSAERPEGSISTLTIQRTEQRDSAMYRCASSKSGGRNEQFFGPGTRLTVL.

The CDR3 sequence: CATSRDTGSQPQHF. The DNA for the CDR3 is TGTGCCACCAGCAGAGATACAGGCTCTCAGCCCCAGCATTTT. This chain connects TRBV15 to TRBJ1-5; a possible D gene is TRBD1 (5 bases). The germline CDR1 and CDR2 sequences are LNHNV and YYDKDF (reference sequence). The ends were cut back, 0 bases at V and 6 bases at J, with 9 bases in the middle. The CDR3 runs 14 residues.

This rearrangement joins TRBV4-1 to TRBJ1-6; TRBD1 aligns across 10 bases. The CDR3 contains 15 residues. The germline gives CDR1 MGHRA, CDR2 YSYEKL. V was pared by 1 base and J by 12 bases, with 6 bases of the junction left unmatched. CDR3 residues: CASSQAGQGIRPLHF. In DNA form, the CDR3 reads TGCGCCAGCAGCCAAGCGGGACAGGGGATTAGACCCCTCCACTTT.

J is TRBJ2-3 and V is TRBV6-5; perhaps TRBD2 as D (6 bases). The CDR3 sequence is 15 residues long. V lost 6 bases, J lost 4 bases, and 17 bases lay in between. Per the germline V gene, CDR1 is MNHEY and CDR2 is SVGAGI. The CDR3 sequence: CASSSWGEPPDTQYF. Written as DNA, the CDR3 is TGTGCCAGCAGCTCTTGGGGGGAGCCCCCAGATACGCAGTATTTT.

This rearrangement joins TRBV7-3 to TRBJ1-1; possible D gene TRBD1, 5 bases. The CDR3 extends over 15 amino acids. The ends were cut back, 1 base at V and 7 bases at J, with 16 bases in the middle. CDR1 is SGHTA and CDR2 is FQGTGA in the germline V gene. CDR3 sequence (DNA): TGTGCCAGCAGCTTAATAGGAGGCAGGGTGGTTGAAGCTTTCTTT. It specifies CASSLIGGRVVEAFF.

The chain links TRBV29-1 to TRBJ2-7; D not resolved. Germline assignment: CDR1 SQVTM and CDR2 ANQGSEA. V lost 5 bases to trimming and J lost 4 bases, with 15 bases between them. The CDR3 loop spans 13 amino acids. DNA for the CDR3: TGCAGCGTTACCGACATAGGTGCGTACGAGCAGTACTTC. Amino acids: CSVTDIGAYEQYF.

The count of this clone is one. The chain has TRBV9 and TRBJ2-5; the D gene is possibly TRBD2 (6 bases). This CDR3 has 17 residues. Trimming removed 0 bases from V and 0 bases from J, with 15 bases in between. The germline CDR1 and CDR2 sequences are SGDLS and YYNGEE. CDR3 DNA: TGTGCCAGCAGCGTAGTTGGTAGCGGAAGGTACCAAGAGACCCAGTACTTC. This codes for CASSVVGSGRYQETQYF.

Turning to this clone: One end of the junction varies from germline; a read error may be responsible. The rearrangement joins TRBV6-1 to TRBJ2-7; 8 bases fit TRBD2. CDR1 is MNHNS, CDR2 SASEGT, per germline. The CDR3 is 15 residues long. This chain's CDR3 is CASSEALAVLNARDF. The CDR3, as DNA: TGTGCCAGCAGTGAAGCACTAGCGGTCCTAAACGCCCGGGACTTC.